Each of the 2 T cell receptor beta chains below was sequenced from the same sample in a study of blood T cell repertoires in COVID-19. Clones were read by immunoSEQ multiplex PCR, and TCRdb kept only the in-frame ones, dropping some. Of 200,000 or so clones in the sample, approximately 84% were seen once. The sample was PBMCs or T cells enriched from blood (not recorded which). The receptors derive from a man aged 35-49 years who had recovered from COVID-19.

The rearrangement links TRBV5-1 to TRBJ1-1, with TRBD1 identical over 8 bases. Germline V CDR1 and CDR2: SGHRS, YFSETQ. This CDR3 has 15 residues. Losses at the gene ends were 3 bases for V and 1 base for J; bases not matched to a gene: 5. The CDR3 sequence is CASSYQGTGNTEAFF. The CDR3 DNA follows: TGCGCCAGCAGCTACCAAGGGACAGGGAACACTGAAGCTTTCTTT. The variable domain in full, completed from reference TRBV5-1 and TRBJ1-1, reads KAGVTQTPRYLIKTRGQQVTLSCSPISGHRSVSWYQQTPGQGLQFLFEYFSETQRNKGNFPGRFSGRQFSNSRSEMNVSTLELGDSALYLCASSYQGTGNTEAFFGQGTRLTVV.

This chain connects TRBV5-1 to TRBJ2-5; D is unresolved. The CDR3 is 16 residues long. V lost 6 bases, J lost 7 bases, and 25 bases lay in between. Germline V gene sequence: CDR1 SGHRS, CDR2 YFSETQ. The CDR3 sequence is CASTTGGSLAGRTQYF. In nucleotides, the CDR3 is TGCGCCAGCACTACCGGCGGATCGTTGGCTGGTCGGACCCAGTACTTC.